This T cell receptor (beta chain) comes out of a study of T cells after posttransplantation cyclophosphamide. The assay was immunoSEQ multiplex PCR, and TCRdb's table has in-frame clones only and misses some. The sample includes around 37,000 clones, roughly 73% of them seen just once. Busulfan-fludarabine conditioning, marrow transplant, and cyclophosphamide on days +3 and +4 were administered. The CDR3 spans 15 residues. CDR1 LNHDA and CDR2 SQIVND come from the germline V gene (reference sequence). Trimming pared 2 bases from V and 6 bases from J, leaving 14 bases between. The sequencing used CD4+ T cells sorted from blood, collected 1,700 to 2,000 days after a stem cell transplant with posttransplant cyclophosphamide. The TCR originated in a female patient in her forties who received an allogeneic stem cell transplant from a related donor, was CMV-positive, and had no GVHD. Some T cells may be the graft donor's. The chain recombines TRBV19 with TRBJ1-5, with a possible D match to TRBD1 (5 bases). The CDR3 loop is CASSISTVGGQPQHF. DNA for the CDR3: TGTGCCAGTAGTATATCGACAGTCGGGGGTCAGCCCCAGCATTTT.